This TCR beta chain came from a study of neurological immune-mediated disorders. Findings and caveats of the study: Patients with HTLV-1-associated myelopathy had the highest level of TCR clonal expansion, whereas patients with multiple sclerosis had the lowest level, falling beneath the level found in healthy controls.

A 10-nucleotide random UMI tagged transcripts in template-switch 5'RACE cDNA synthesis. TCRdb reprocessed the 5' RACE reads with MiXCR, giving one entry per CDR3 protein. This sample carries over 15,000 distinct CDR3 sequences, about 15% of them seen once, and the ten largest clones take about an eighth. With 0 bases clipped from V and 1 base from J, the junction kept 10 bases outside the gene matches. This CDR3 region has 18 residues. Germline CDR1 is DFQATT and CDR2 is SNEGSKA (reference sequence). Ten or more counts support this clonotype. No antigen is known for it. The sequenced sample was PBMCs. The receptor was isolated from a man aged 60 to 69 with HTLV-1-associated myelopathy (HAM/TSP). This chain uses TRBV20-1 with TRBJ1-1, with 11 bases fitting TRBD1. The CDR3 DNA reads TGCAGTGCTAGAGACCCCGTCCCGGGACAGGGGGGGAACACTGAAGCTTTCTTT. It encodes CSARDPVPGQGGNTEAFF.